The clone carrying this T cell receptor (beta chain) was seen only a few times. Its antigen is undetermined. This record comes from a study of blood T cells in healthy people across ages. General observations from the study: Diversity figures based on one million T cells were deemed too low.

PCR was performed a second time for about 7 to 11 cycles using a sample-barcoded 5' primer and a J-beta primer mix. TCRdb reprocessed the 5' RACE reads via MiXCR and lists one record per CDR3 protein. Of roughly 680,000 distinct CDR3 sequences in the sample, roughly 21% are singletons; the top ten hold 3.5% to 4%. This CDR3 has 14 residues. CDR1 is SNHLY and CDR2 is FYNNEI in the germline V gene. V was clipped by 7 bases and J by 4 bases; unmatched bases: 4. Input material: blood. This chain links TRBV2 with TRBJ2-2; 9 bases line up with TRBD2. The receptor's source is a man aged 65-85 years in good health. The CDR3 bases are TGTGCCAGCAAGCGGGAGGCGAGCACCGGGGAGCTGTTTTTT. Translation: CASKREASTGELFF. The full variable domain, rest sourced from reference TRBV2 and TRBJ2-2, is EPEVTQTPSHQVTQMGQEVILRCVPISNHLYFYWYRQILGQKVEFLVSFYNNEISEKSEIFDDQFSVERPDGSNFTLKIRSTKLEDSAMYFCASKREASTGELFFGEGSRLTVL.